The 8 T cell receptor beta chains in this list originate from one sample, sequenced in a study of identical twins. MiXCR was run by TCRdb on the 5' RACE reads, yielding one entry per CDR3 protein. The top ten hold around 13% of the sample, which has some 790,000 distinct CDR3 sequences, roughly 20% seen once. These data were also filed under a second study, of T cells expressing NK-cell markers.

Specimen: PBMCs. The receptor source for this set is a woman under 30 in good health.

The CDR3 DNA reads as TGTGCCAGCAGTTATCGACAGGGCTGGCGCCAGAACACTGAAGCTTTCTTT. Translation gives CASSYRQGWRQNTEAFF. This sequence joins TRBV6-2 or TRBV6-3 and TRBJ1-1; 7 bases agree with TRBD1. The CDR3 sequence is 17 residues long. Germline V gives CDR1 MNHEY, CDR2 SVGEGT. With V trimmed by 3 bases and J by 1 base, 11 bases remained unmatched.

This clonotype was detected only a few times. J is TRBJ2-1 and V is TRBV7-2, with TRBD2 as a possible D gene (6 bases). This CDR3 contains 16 residues. The V end lost 0 bases, the J end lost 1 base, and 10 bases lay between the germline ends. The germline gives CDR1 SGHTA, CDR2 FQGNSA. CDR3 protein: CASSLAGEVSYNEQFF. The CDR3 coding sequence is TGTGCCAGCAGCTTAGCGGGGGAGGTGTCCTACAATGAGCAGTTCTTC.

The chain recombines TRBV10-1 with TRBJ2-3; 13 bases are a match to TRBD2. CDR1 WNHNN and CDR2 SYGVQD come from the germline V gene (reference sequence). This CDR3 has 16 amino acids. With V trimmed by 6 bases and J by 4 bases, 7 bases remained unmatched. The CDR3, as DNA: TGCGCCAGCAGGGGACTAGCGGGGCTGATATCAGATACGCAGTATTTT. Translation: CASRGLAGLISDTQYF.

The chain is built from TRBV6-1 and TRBJ2-7, with D perhaps given as TRBD1 or TRBD2 (5 bases each). Germline CDR1 reads MNHNS; CDR2 reads SASEGT. Trimming left V 5 bases short and J 6 bases short, with 14 bases between. The CDR3 has 13 amino acids. CDR3 in amino acids: CASSQIWGTEQYF. The CDR3 DNA reads TGTGCCAGCAGTCAAATTTGGGGGACCGAGCAGTACTTC.

In its sample, this clonotype was seen a few times. The chain carries TRBV20-1 and TRBJ2-1; TRBD2 agrees at 7 bases. The J segment lost 4 bases and the V segment lost 6 bases, leaving 3 bases of the junction unmatched. Germline V gene lookup returns CDR1 DFQATT and CDR2 SNEGSKA (reference sequence). The CDR3 runs to 12 residues. The CDR3 sequence: CSAQRGYNEQFF. The CDR3, as DNA: TGCAGTGCGCAGCGGGGATACAATGAGCAGTTCTTC.

The chain couples TRBV6-1 to TRBJ1-2, with D possibly TRBD1 on 5 matching bases. The CDR3 has 13 residues. Germline-derived CDR1 and CDR2 are MNHNS and SASEGT. The DNA for the CDR3 is TGTGCTTCACTCGAGCGGGGCAAGGGTGGCTACACCTTC. Protein: CASLERGKGGYTF.

The CDR3 loop is CATSREPDGETQYF. In DNA, the CDR3 is TGTGCCACCAGCAGAGAGCCTGACGGGGAGACCCAGTACTTC. The chain employs TRBV15 and TRBJ2-5; D remains unclear. V dropped 0 bases and J dropped 5 bases, with 10 bases sitting between them. The CDR3 consists of 14 residues. Germline CDR1 reads LNHNV; CDR2 reads YYDKDF (reference sequence).

This sequence joins TRBV12-3 or TRBV12-4 and TRBJ1-5, with D hard to call. Between the trimmed V and J ends, which lost 0 bases and 9 bases, there was a span of 9 bases. This CDR3 comprises 13 residues. CDR3 nucleotides: TGTGCCAGCAGTTTAGCCCGATTGTGGCCCCAGCATTTT. It specifies CASSLARLWPQHF.